Listed here is a single TCR beta chain. The antigen remains unidentified. Expansion of antigen-specific CD4+ T cells with viral peptide pools was carried out by the ViraFEST assay before sequencing. Scientists isolated CD4+ T cells after an approximately 10-day culture period ended. Participants completed two doses of the BNT162b2 or mRNA-1273 vaccine. In the cultures, half the medium was exchanged for IL-2 medium on days 3 and 7. Sequencing was performed with immunoSEQ multiplex PCR; in TCRdb, only in-frame clones are kept and a portion is missing. The profile shows 28,000 or so clones, about four fifths of them singletons. This record belongs to a study of vaccination effects on CD4 cells after COVID-19. Germline assignment: CDR1 MNHEY and CDR2 SVGEGT. V gave up 5 bases and J gave up 14 bases, with 17 bases separating them. This CDR3 has 12 residues. General study findings and limits: The study got few convalescent patients and did not collect any early post-infection timepoints. Vaccine-induced clones in healthy vaccinees cross-reacted with common cold coronaviruses in only 1 of 255 cases.

Sequencing was performed on CD4+ T cells from PBMCs cultured with HCoV-NL63 spike peptides, taken after COVID-19 vaccination. This sequence joins TRBV6-2 or TRBV6-3 and TRBJ2-3; possibly TRBD1 or TRBD2 for D (5 bases each). The TCR comes from a human donor who received a COVID-19 vaccine. Some clones in this sample may be carry-over from other donors' samples. CDR3 protein: CASSEGRPLWYF. CDR3 sequence (DNA): TGTGCCAGCAGTGAGGGACGGCCACTATGGTATTTT.